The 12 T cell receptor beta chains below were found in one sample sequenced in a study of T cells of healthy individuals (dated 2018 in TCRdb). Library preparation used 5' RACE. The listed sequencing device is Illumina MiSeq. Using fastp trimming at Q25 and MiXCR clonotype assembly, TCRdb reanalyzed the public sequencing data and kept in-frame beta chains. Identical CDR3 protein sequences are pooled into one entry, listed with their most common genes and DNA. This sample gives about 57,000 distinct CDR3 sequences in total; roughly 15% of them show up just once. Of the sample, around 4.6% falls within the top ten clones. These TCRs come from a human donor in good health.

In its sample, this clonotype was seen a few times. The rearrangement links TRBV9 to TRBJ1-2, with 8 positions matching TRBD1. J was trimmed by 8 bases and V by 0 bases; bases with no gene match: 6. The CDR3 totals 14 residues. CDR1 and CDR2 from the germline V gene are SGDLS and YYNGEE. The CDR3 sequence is CASSVGRGLNGYTF. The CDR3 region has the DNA TGTGCCAGCAGCGTAGGCAGGGGGCTAAACGGCTACACCTTC.

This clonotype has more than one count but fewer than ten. The CDR3 sequence is CASSLAGGQGNEQFF. In DNA, the CDR3 is TGCGCCAGCAGCTTGGCCGGGGGGCAAGGCAATGAGCAGTTCTTC. The chain employs TRBV5-1 and TRBJ2-1; D is possibly TRBD2 (7 bases). Germline V gene lookup returns CDR1 SGHRS and CDR2 YFSETQ. The CDR3 sequence is 15 residues long. The V and J ends lost 0 bases and 6 bases respectively, with 13 bases between them.

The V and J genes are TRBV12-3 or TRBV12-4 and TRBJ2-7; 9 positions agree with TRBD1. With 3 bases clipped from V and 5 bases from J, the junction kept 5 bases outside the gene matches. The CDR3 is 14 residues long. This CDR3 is CASSFGTGNHEQYF. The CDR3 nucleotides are TGTGCCAGCAGTTTCGGGACAGGGAATCACGAGCAGTACTTC.

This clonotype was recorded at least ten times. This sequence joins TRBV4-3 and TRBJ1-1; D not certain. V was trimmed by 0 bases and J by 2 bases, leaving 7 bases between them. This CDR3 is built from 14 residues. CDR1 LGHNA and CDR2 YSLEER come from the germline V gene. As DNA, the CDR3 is TGCGCCAGCAGCCAAGATCGGGCTAACACTGAAGCTTTCTTT. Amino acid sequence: CASSQDRANTEAFF.

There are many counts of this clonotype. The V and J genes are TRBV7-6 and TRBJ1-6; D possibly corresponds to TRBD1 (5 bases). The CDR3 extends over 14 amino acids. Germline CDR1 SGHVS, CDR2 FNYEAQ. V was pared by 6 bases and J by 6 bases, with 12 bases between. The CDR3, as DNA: TGTGCCAGCAGTGGGGGGTTTGTTAATTCACCCCTCCACTTT. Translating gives CASSGGFVNSPLHF.

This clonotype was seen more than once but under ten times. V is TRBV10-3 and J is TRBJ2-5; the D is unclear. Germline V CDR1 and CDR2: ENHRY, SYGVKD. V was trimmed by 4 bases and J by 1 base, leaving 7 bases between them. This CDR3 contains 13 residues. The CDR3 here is CAISVRAQETQYF. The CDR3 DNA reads TGTGCCATCAGTGTAAGAGCCCAAGAGACCCAGTACTTC.

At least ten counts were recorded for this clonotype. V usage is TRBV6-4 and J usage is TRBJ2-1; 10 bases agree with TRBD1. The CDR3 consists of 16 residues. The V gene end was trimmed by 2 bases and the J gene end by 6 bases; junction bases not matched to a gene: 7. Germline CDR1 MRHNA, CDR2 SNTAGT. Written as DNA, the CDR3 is TGTGCCAGCAGTGACGGTATGGGGACAGGGGTCAATGAGCAGTTCTTC. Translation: CASSDGMGTGVNEQFF.

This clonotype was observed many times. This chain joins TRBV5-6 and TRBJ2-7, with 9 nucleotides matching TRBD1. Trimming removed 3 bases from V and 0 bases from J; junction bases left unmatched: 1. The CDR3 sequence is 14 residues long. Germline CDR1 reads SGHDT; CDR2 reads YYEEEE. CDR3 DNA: TGTGCCAGCAGCTGGGGACAGGGCTCCTACGAGCAGTACTTC. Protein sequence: CASSWGQGSYEQYF.

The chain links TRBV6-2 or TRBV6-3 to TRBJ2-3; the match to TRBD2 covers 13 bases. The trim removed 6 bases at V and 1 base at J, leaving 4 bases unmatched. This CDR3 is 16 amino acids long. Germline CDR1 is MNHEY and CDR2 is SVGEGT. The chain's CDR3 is CASRPGLAGGTDTQYF. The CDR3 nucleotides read TGTGCCAGCAGACCCGGACTAGCGGGGGGCACAGATACGCAGTATTTT.

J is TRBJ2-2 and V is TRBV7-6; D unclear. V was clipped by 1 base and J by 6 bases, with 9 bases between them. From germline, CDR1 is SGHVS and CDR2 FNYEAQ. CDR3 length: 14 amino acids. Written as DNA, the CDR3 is TGTGCCAGCAGCTTAGAGGCGAGGTCCGGGGAGCTGTTTTTT. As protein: CASSLEARSGELFF.

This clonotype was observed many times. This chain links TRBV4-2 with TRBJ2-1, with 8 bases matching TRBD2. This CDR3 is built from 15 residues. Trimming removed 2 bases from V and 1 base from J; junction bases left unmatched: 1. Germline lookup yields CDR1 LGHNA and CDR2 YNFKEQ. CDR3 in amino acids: CASSQTSGSYNEQFF. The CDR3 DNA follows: TGTGCCAGCAGCCAAACTAGCGGTTCCTACAATGAGCAGTTCTTC.

The CDR3 region has the DNA TGTGCCAGCAGTCGATACAATGAGCAGTTCTTC. It is translated as CASSRYNEQFF. This rearrangement joins TRBV27 to TRBJ2-1; D is ambiguous. V lost 5 bases and J 4 bases, leaving 3 bases between the germline ends. Germline V gene sequence: CDR1 MNHEY, CDR2 SMNVEV (reference sequence). The CDR3 length is 11 residues.